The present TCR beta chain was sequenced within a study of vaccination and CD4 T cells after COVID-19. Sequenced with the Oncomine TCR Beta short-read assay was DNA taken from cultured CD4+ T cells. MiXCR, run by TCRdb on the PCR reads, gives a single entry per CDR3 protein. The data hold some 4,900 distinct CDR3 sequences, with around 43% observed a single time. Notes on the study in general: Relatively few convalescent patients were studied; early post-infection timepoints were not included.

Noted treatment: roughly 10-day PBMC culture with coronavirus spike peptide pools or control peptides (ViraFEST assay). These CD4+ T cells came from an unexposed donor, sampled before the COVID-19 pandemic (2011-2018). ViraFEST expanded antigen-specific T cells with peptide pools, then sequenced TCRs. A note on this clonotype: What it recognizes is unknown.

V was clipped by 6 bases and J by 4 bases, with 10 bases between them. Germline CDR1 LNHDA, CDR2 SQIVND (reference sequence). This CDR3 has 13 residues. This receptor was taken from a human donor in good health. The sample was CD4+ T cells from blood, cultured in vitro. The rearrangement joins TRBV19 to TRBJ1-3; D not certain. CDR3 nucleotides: TGTGCCAGTAGCAAGGATGGGGGAAACACCATATATTTT. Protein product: CASSKDGGNTIYF.